The 30 T cell receptor beta chains below were found in one sample sequenced in a study of blood T cell repertoires in COVID-19. Clones were read by immunoSEQ multiplex PCR, and TCRdb kept only the in-frame ones, dropping some. The sample holds 150,000 to 200,000 clones, around four fifths seen once. Sequences were obtained from peripheral blood. These receptors originate from a woman over 75 with acute or convalescent COVID-19.

V is TRBV18 and J is TRBJ2-2, with D tentatively TRBD1 (5 bases). Trimming shortened V by 2 bases and J by 0 bases, and 7 bases separated the two germline ends. Germline CDR1 KGHSH, CDR2 LQKENI. The CDR3 contains 15 residues. The CDR3 loop reads CASSPRTTNTGELFF. The DNA of the CDR3 is TGTGCCAGCTCACCAAGGACAACGAACACCGGGGAGCTGTTTTTT.

The chain employs TRBV19 and TRBJ1-2; TRBD1 is a possible D gene (5 bases). This CDR3 is 14 amino acids long. With 9 bases removed from V and 4 bases from J, the gap between germline ends came to 18 bases. From germline, CDR1 is LNHDA and CDR2 SQIVND (reference sequence). The CDR3 loop reads CASQPPGGIYGYTF. The CDR3 coding sequence is TGTGCCAGCCAACCGCCCGGGGGGATCTATGGCTACACCTTC.

V and J are TRBV7-2 and TRBJ1-2, with a weak D call TRBD1 (6 bases). The CDR3 extends over 13 amino acids. Germline loops: CDR1 SGHTA, CDR2 FQGNSA. The V end lost 7 bases, the J end lost 2 bases, and 11 bases lay between the germline ends. CDR3 loop: CASTIRGNYGYTF. The CDR3 DNA sequence: TGTGCCAGCACCATCAGGGGCAACTATGGCTACACCTTC.

The chain couples TRBV6-1 to TRBJ2-7; 7 positions match TRBD2. The CDR3 extends over 16 amino acids. The V and J ends lost 2 bases and 5 bases, in that order; junction bases with no gene match: 12. The V gene's germline CDR1 is MNHNS and CDR2 SASEGT. The CDR3 region has the DNA TGTGCCAGCAGTGAAAGGTGGGGCGGGAGTAGTAACGAGCAGTACTTC. Its protein product is CASSERWGGSSNEQYF.

This rearrangement joins TRBV10-3 to TRBJ2-4; possible D gene TRBD2, 5 bases. The V end lost 6 bases, the J end lost 0 bases, and 15 bases lay between the germline ends. The length of the CDR3 is 16 residues. Per germline, CDR1 ENHRY and CDR2 SYGVKD. CDR3 sequence reads: CAISQMGAGAKNIQYF. In nucleotides, the CDR3 is TGTGCCATCAGCCAGATGGGCGCGGGAGCCAAAAACATTCAGTACTTC.

In its sample, this clone was seen once. The chain combines TRBV5-1 with TRBJ2-1; 10 positions agree with TRBD2. Germline V gives CDR1 SGHRS, CDR2 YFSETQ. The ends lost 0 bases at V and 8 bases at J; junction bases unmatched: 2. The CDR3 spans 14 residues. The CDR3 DNA sequence: TGCGCCAGCAGCTTGGAGCGGGGGGGCGATGAGCAGTTCTTC. This codes for CASSLERGGDEQFF.

This clone has only one observation. The chain couples TRBV5-1 to TRBJ1-1, with unresolved D. V gave up 0 bases and J gave up 1 base, with 7 bases separating them. The CDR3 covers 14 residues. Germline CDR1 and CDR2: SGHRS and YFSETQ. The CDR3 protein is CASSLGGGNTEAFF. Written as DNA, the CDR3 is TGCGCCAGCAGCTTGGGCGGAGGGAACACTGAAGCTTTCTTT.

The chain has TRBV5-6 and TRBJ1-3; D call uncertain. CDR3 size: 18 residues. The germline V gene has CDR1 SGHDT and CDR2 YYEEEE. V lost 2 bases, J lost 0 bases, and 18 bases lay in between. The CDR3 region is CASSFLRKLTRSGNTIYF. CDR3 bases: TGTGCCAGCAGCTTTCTTCGTAAGCTAACCCGCTCTGGAAACACCATATATTTT. The whole variable domain, remainder taken from reference TRBV5-6 and TRBJ1-3, is DAGVTQSPTHLIKTRGQQVTLRCSPKSGHDTVSWYQQALGQGPQFIFQYYEEEERQRGNFPDRFSGHQFPNYSSELNVNALLLGDSALYLCASSFLRKLTRSGNTIYFGEGSWLTVV.

With respect to this clone: The same CDR3 can be traced to other DNA sequences in this sample. The chain uses TRBV28 and TRBJ1-2, with D perhaps matching TRBD1 (6 bases). Germline loops: CDR1 MDHEN, CDR2 SYDVKM. The V and J ends lost 2 bases and 2 bases respectively, with 6 bases between them. This CDR3 is 13 amino acids long. CDR3 DNA sequence: TGTGCCAGCAGTTTAGGACAGAACTATGGCTACACCTTC. Translating gives CASSLGQNYGYTF.

The V call is TRBV6-2 or TRBV6-3, the J call TRBJ1-1; D is unclear. V was trimmed by 3 bases and J by 5 bases, leaving 13 bases between them. CDR3 size: 14 residues. CDR1 MNHEY and CDR2 SVGEGT come from the germline V gene. The CDR3, as DNA: TGTGCCAGCAGTTATGTTGGTTCGCGAACTGAAGCTTTCTTT. It yields the protein CASSYVGSRTEAFF.

J is TRBJ1-1 and V is TRBV27; D gene uncertain. CDR1 MNHEY and CDR2 SMNVEV come from the germline V gene (reference sequence). The CDR3 sequence is 14 residues long. V was shortened by 5 bases and J by 4 bases, with 14 bases between the two germline ends. For the CDR3, the DNA is TGTGCCAGCAGTCTCCATTGGCAGTTCACTGAAGCTTTCTTT. It codes for CASSLHWQFTEAFF.

The rearrangement joins TRBV7-2 to TRBJ2-5; 7 nucleotides agree with TRBD2. Germline trimming cut 5 bases from V and 5 bases from J; bases unmatched to any gene: 14. The germline V gene has CDR1 SGHTA and CDR2 FQGNSA. The CDR3 length is 16 residues. The CDR3 nucleotides read TGTGCCAGCAGCCCCCGCGGTAACGGGGGGACGGAGACCCAGTACTTC. Its protein product is CASSPRGNGGTETQYF.

The gene calls are TRBV6-2 or TRBV6-3 and TRBJ2-2; 8 nucleotides agree with TRBD2. This CDR3 has 19 amino acids. V trimming: 1 base; J trimming: 0 bases; junction bases outside the gene matches: 10. In germline, CDR1 is MNHEY, CDR2 SVGEGT. This CDR3 is CASSYLKLAVNANTGELFF. CDR3 sequence (DNA): TGTGCCAGCAGTTACTTAAAACTAGCGGTCAACGCGAACACCGGGGAGCTGTTTTTT.

The chain combines TRBV19 with TRBJ2-7; TRBD1 matches at 7 bases. Per the germline V gene, CDR1 is LNHDA and CDR2 is SQIVND (reference sequence). The length of the CDR3 is 13 residues. The J segment lost 7 bases and the V segment lost 0 bases, leaving 3 bases of the junction unmatched. The CDR3 loop is CASSIDRTGEQYF. CDR3 nucleotides: TGTGCCAGTAGTATAGATCGGACAGGTGAGCAGTACTTC.

V gene TRBV6-1 combines with J gene TRBJ2-1; 11 bases align to TRBD2. The CDR3 runs 19 residues. Germline CDR1 reads MNHNS; CDR2 reads SASEGT. The junction had 11 bases not matched to a gene; V was cut back by 4 bases and J by 0 bases. CDR3 region: CASSAPSGGTLSSYNEQFF. The DNA for the CDR3 is TGTGCCAGCAGTGCGCCTAGCGGGGGGACTCTGAGCTCCTACAATGAGCAGTTCTTC.

A single count supports this clone. The rearrangement joins TRBV7-2 to TRBJ2-3; D may be TRBD2 (7 bases). V was clipped by 4 bases and J by 3 bases, with 20 bases between them. Germline CDR1 and CDR2: SGHTA and FQGNSA. This CDR3 spans 17 amino acids. The CDR3 DNA sequence: TGTGCCAGCAGCTCACTAAGTTGGGGGGGCCATACAGATACGCAGTATTTT. This translates into CASSSLSWGGHTDTQYF.

The chain uses TRBV4-1 and TRBJ2-7, with TRBD2 as a possible D gene (5 bases). Trimming stripped 3 bases from V and 12 bases from J, with 15 bases between. Germline V CDR1 and CDR2: MGHRA, YSYEKL. The CDR3 has 12 residues. The CDR3 sequence: CASSHRDGLRYF. As DNA, the CDR3 is TGCGCCAGCAGCCATCGGGATGGTCTGAGGTACTTC.

The J gene is TRBJ1-1, the V gene TRBV19; D gene uncertain. The V gene lost 2 bases and the J gene lost 2 bases, with 9 bases spanning the gap. Germline-derived CDR1 and CDR2 are LNHDA and SQIVND (reference sequence). The CDR3 has 14 amino acids. The CDR3 sequence: CASSILRGNTEAFF. CDR3 bases: TGTGCCAGTAGTATACTACGGGGAAACACTGAAGCTTTCTTT.

A word on this clone: This sample includes further DNA sequences coding for the same CDR3. This chain uses TRBV7-9 with TRBJ2-5; TRBD2 aligns across 10 bases. J lost 2 bases, V lost 1 base, and 1 base had no gene match. CDR3 size: 15 residues. Germline V lookup: CDR1 SEHNR, CDR2 FQNEAQ (reference sequence). Here the CDR3 reads CASSLGTSGQETQYF. CDR3 coding DNA: TGTGCCAGCAGCTTAGGGACTAGCGGACAAGAGACCCAGTACTTC.

The V gene is TRBV3-1 (or the pseudogene TRBV3-2), the J gene TRBJ2-3; 8 bases match TRBD2. Germline values: CDR1 LGHDT, CDR2 YNNKEL (reference sequence). Unmatched junction bases numbered 8, after V lost 4 bases and J lost 2 bases. This CDR3 is 16 amino acids long. The CDR3 DNA is TGTGCCAGCAGCCCCTTAGCGGGAACGAACACAGATACGCAGTATTTT. Residues: CASSPLAGTNTDTQYF.

This rearrangement joins TRBV6-5 to TRBJ1-4; D is unresolved. V was shortened by 5 bases and J by 7 bases, with 14 bases between the two germline ends. The germline gives CDR1 MNHEY, CDR2 SVGAGI. This CDR3 spans 14 amino acids. DNA for the CDR3: TGTGCCAGCAGTAACACAATTTTACGTGAAAAACTGTTTTTT. Translating it yields CASSNTILREKLFF.

V and J are TRBV20-1 and TRBJ1-5; a weak D match, TRBD1 (5 bases). The CDR3 loop spans 11 amino acids. V was shortened by 1 base and J by 7 bases, with 5 bases between the two germline ends. The germline V gene encodes CDR1 DFQATT and CDR2 SNEGSKA (reference sequence). The CDR3 here is CSARGGQPQHF. The CDR3, as DNA: TGCAGTGCTAGAGGGGGCCAGCCCCAGCATTTT.

J is TRBJ1-1 and V is TRBV5-4; weak D call: TRBD1 (6 bases). Germline lookup yields CDR1 SGHNT and CDR2 YYREEE (reference sequence). The V gene lost 2 bases and the J gene lost 5 bases, with 13 bases spanning the gap. The CDR3 sequence is 14 residues long. CDR3 bases: TGTGCCAGCAGCTTTATAACAGGGCGTACTGAAGCTTTCTTT. It encodes CASSFITGRTEAFF.

This clone was recorded only once. The rearrangement links TRBV18 to TRBJ2-3; D may be TRBD1 (5 bases). Per germline, CDR1 KGHSH and CDR2 LQKENI. V was cut by 2 bases and J by 4 bases, with 19 bases left in between. The CDR3 is 17 residues long. This chain's CDR3 is CASSPSTSGLYSDTQYF. In DNA, the CDR3 is TGTGCCAGCTCACCAAGCACTTCAGGGTTGTATTCAGATACGCAGTATTTT.

The J gene is TRBJ1-2, the V gene TRBV4-1; D is unclear. CDR1 is MGHRA and CDR2 is YSYEKL in the germline V gene. V gave up 4 bases and J gave up 4 bases, with 13 bases separating them. This CDR3 has 14 residues. CDR3 DNA: TGCGCCAGCAGCCCGTCACAAAGCGGCTATGGCTACACCTTC. It specifies CASSPSQSGYGYTF.

V gene TRBV4-1 combines with J gene TRBJ1-5; weak D call: TRBD1 (6 bases). This CDR3 contains 14 residues. V was pared by 0 bases and J by 6 bases, with 9 bases between. Per the germline V gene, CDR1 is MGHRA and CDR2 is YSYEKL. The CDR3 DNA sequence: TGCGCCAGCAGCCAAGATACAGGGCGTCAGCCCCAGCATTTT. Translated, it gives CASSQDTGRQPQHF.

V is TRBV3-1 (or the pseudogene TRBV3-2) and J is TRBJ2-2, with D maybe TRBD1 (5 bases). This CDR3 spans 13 amino acids. Trimming took off 4 bases at V and 6 bases at J, with 9 bases between the two ends. CDR1 is LGHDT and CDR2 is YNNKEL in the germline V gene (reference sequence). This CDR3 is CASSPRASGELFF. In DNA form, the CDR3 reads TGTGCCAGCAGCCCCAGGGCATCCGGGGAGCTGTTTTTT.

The gene calls are TRBV9 and TRBJ2-3; 9 nucleotides match TRBD2. V was pared by 7 bases and J by 3 bases, with 6 bases of the junction left unmatched. The CDR3 spans 14 residues. The germline V gene has CDR1 SGDLS and CDR2 YYNGEE. CDR3 region: CASARTSATDTQYF. CDR3 bases: TGTGCCAGCGCCCGGACTAGCGCGACAGATACGCAGTATTTT.

The rearrangement joins TRBV5-1 to TRBJ2-5; 10 bases match TRBD1. The CDR3 spans 13 residues. Trimming cost V 7 bases and J 5 bases; bases outside gene matches: 5. Germline CDR1 SGHRS, CDR2 YFSETQ. CDR3 in DNA: TGCGCCAGCGGGACAGGGGCCCGGGAGACCCAGTACTTC. This encodes CASGTGARETQYF.

J is TRBJ1-1 and V is TRBV7-9; 9 positions agree with TRBD1. V lost 5 bases, J lost 4 bases, and 8 bases stayed unmatched. The CDR3 runs 15 residues. Germline lookup yields CDR1 SEHNR and CDR2 FQNEAQ (reference sequence). The CDR3 DNA is TGTGCCAGCAGCAGACCGACAGGGGGGGGCACTGAAGCTTTCTTT. Its protein product is CASSRPTGGGTEAFF. Combining the CDR3 with reference TRBV7-9 and TRBJ1-1 gives the whole variable domain DTGVSQNPRHKITKRGQNVTFRCDPISEHNRLYWYRQTLGQGPEFLTYFQNEAQLEKSRLLSDRFSAERPKGSFSTLEIQRTEQGDSAMYLCASSRPTGGGTEAFFGQGTRLTVV.